The TCR beta chain under discussion was sequenced for a study of blood T cell repertoires in COVID-19. Assay: immunoSEQ multiplex PCR; the TCRdb copy retains only in-frame clones and omits some. The repertoire holds around 250,000 clones, with roughly 85% as singletons. Germline-derived CDR1 and CDR2 are MNHEY and SVGEGT. V was cut by 0 bases and J by 5 bases, with 10 bases left in between. This CDR3 comprises 14 residues. Cohorts were determined from participant-reported clinical history. The chain couples TRBV6-2 or TRBV6-3 to TRBJ1-2, with a tentative D call TRBD1 (5 bases). The origin of this receptor is a woman between 45 and 60 years old who had been exposed to COVID-19. The material sequenced was PBMCs or T cells enriched from blood (not recorded which). This chain's CDR3 is CASSYSPGGYGYTF. In DNA form, the CDR3 reads TGTGCCAGCAGTTACTCGCCCGGGGGGTATGGCTACACCTTC.